The clone carrying this T cell receptor (beta chain) was detected a few times. Its specificity is unknown. All of the isolated RNA was reverse transcribed, so expressed TCRB transcripts were sequenced. Data came from immunoSEQ multiplex PCR; TCRdb stores just in-frame clones and leaves some out. The table lists roughly 160,000 clones, approximately 7.8% of them singletons, with roughly 1% in the top ten. Trimming removed 3 bases from V and 0 bases from J, with 12 bases in between. From germline, CDR1 is SGHNT and CDR2 YYREEE (reference sequence). The CDR3 is 15 amino acids. Sampling consisted of one heparinised blood draw per donor, averaging approximately 100 mL. These data belong to a study of beta chain features in type 1 diabetes. Study at large: Patients did not differ from healthy donors in age, gender or cell yield. Sorted cells examined across all samples numbered around 110,000,000. Study-wide results and caveats: Researchers report that Type 1 diabetes patients had moderately but significantly shorter TCRB CDR3s across all four CD4+ subsets.

The genes are TRBV5-4 and TRBJ2-5; maybe TRBD1 (6 bases). The sequence was obtained from a woman aged 40 to 55 with type 1 diabetes. The sequenced sample was central memory CD4+ T cells from blood. CDR3 amino acids: CASSSTGEYQETQYF. The CDR3 nucleotides are TGTGCCAGCAGCTCGACAGGAGAGTACCAAGAGACCCAGTACTTC.